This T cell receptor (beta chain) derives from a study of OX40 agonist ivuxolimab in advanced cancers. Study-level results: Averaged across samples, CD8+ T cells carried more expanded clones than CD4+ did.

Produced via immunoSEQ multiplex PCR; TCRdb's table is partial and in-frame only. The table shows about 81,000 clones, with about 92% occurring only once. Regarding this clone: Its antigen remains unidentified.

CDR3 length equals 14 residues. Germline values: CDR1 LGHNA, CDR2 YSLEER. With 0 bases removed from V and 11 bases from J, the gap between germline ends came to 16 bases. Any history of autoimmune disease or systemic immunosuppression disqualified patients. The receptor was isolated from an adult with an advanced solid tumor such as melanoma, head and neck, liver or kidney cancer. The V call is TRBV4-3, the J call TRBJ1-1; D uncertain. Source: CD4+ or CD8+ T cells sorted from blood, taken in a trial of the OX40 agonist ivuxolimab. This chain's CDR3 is CASSQERFGSYAFF. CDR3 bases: TGCGCCAGCAGCCAAGAACGATTTGGATCCTACGCTTTCTTT.